A selection of T cell receptor beta chains follows, all from one sample in a study of blood T cell repertoires in COVID-19. Clones were sequenced by immunoSEQ multiplex PCR, and TCRdb holds only the in-frame ones, with some missing. The sample shows approximately 170,000 clones, around 84% of them seen only once. Material for sequencing was peripheral blood. Receptor source: a woman aged 65 to 85 with COVID-19, enrolled during active disease. Both conserved end residues are part of each CDR3. Fields, in order: V gene, J gene, D gene, clone size, CDR3 DNA, CDR3 protein. The D gene is left open where the match is weak. The size of a clone is reported for some rows only, either as once, few or many, or as a class for expanded clones.

V gene: TRBV2
J gene: TRBJ1-5
D gene: TRBD1
clone size: NA
CDR3 DNA: TGTGCCAGCAGGACAGGGAAGGGGCATCAGCCCCAGCATTTT
CDR3 protein: CASRTGKGHQPQHF

V gene: TRBV28
J gene: TRBJ1-2
D gene: NA
clone size: NA
CDR3 DNA: TGTGCCAGCAGTTTTGCTCCCGGAGGGGTTCGCTATGGCTACACCTTC
CDR3 protein: CASSFAPGGVRYGYTF

V gene: TRBV6-4
J gene: TRBJ2-2
D gene: NA
clone size: NA
CDR3 DNA: TGTGCCAGCAGTGAGATGGCAGGGACCGGGGAGCTGTTTTTT
CDR3 protein: CASSEMAGTGELFF

V gene: TRBV5-1
J gene: TRBJ1-1
D gene: TRBD1
clone size: once
CDR3 DNA: TGCGCCAGCAGCTTGGGGGAAGGAGACAGGGGTGAAGAAGCTTTCTTT
CDR3 protein: CASSLGEGDRGEEAFF

V gene: TRBV27
J gene: TRBJ2-5
D gene: TRBD2
clone size: NA
CDR3 DNA: TGTGCCAGCAGGATAGCGGGAAGGGAGACCCAGTACTTC
CDR3 protein: CASRIAGRETQYF

V gene: TRBV29-1
J gene: TRBJ2-3
D gene: NA
clone size: NA
CDR3 DNA: TGCAGCGTTCAACGGTATAGCACAGATACGCAGTATTTT
CDR3 protein: CSVQRYSTDTQYF

V gene: TRBV2
J gene: TRBJ2-1
D gene: TRBD2
clone size: NA
CDR3 DNA: TGTGCCAGCAGCGGGAACCGGGGGGACTACAATGAGCAGTTCTTC
CDR3 protein: CASSGNRGDYNEQFF

V gene: TRBV6-1
J gene: TRBJ1-5
D gene: NA
clone size: NA
CDR3 DNA: TGTGCCAGCAGTGAAGGGGCAGGGGCTGGGCCCCAGCATTTT
CDR3 protein: CASSEGAGAGPQHF

V gene: TRBV15
J gene: TRBJ1-5
D gene: TRBD1
clone size: NA
CDR3 DNA: TGTGCCACCAGCACGGGACAGGCCTATAGCAATCAGCCCCAGCATTTT
CDR3 protein: CATSTGQAYSNQPQHF

V gene: TRBV5-1
J gene: TRBJ2-3
D gene: TRBD2
clone size: NA
CDR3 DNA: TGCGCCAGCAGCTTGGGGACTAGCGGGGCTAGCACAGATACGCAGTATTTT
CDR3 protein: CASSLGTSGASTDTQYF

V gene: TRBV21-1
J gene: TRBJ2-5
D gene: NA
clone size: NA
CDR3 DNA: TGTGCCAGCAGCAAAGTACTAGCGGGAGCGTCGGTAGAGACCCAGTACTTC
CDR3 protein: CASSKVLAGASVETQYF

V gene: TRBV15
J gene: TRBJ2-3
D gene: TRBD1
clone size: NA
CDR3 DNA: TGTGCCACCAGCAGAGCTTACGGGACAGGGGTTCTCACAGATACGCAGTATTTT
CDR3 protein: CATSRAYGTGVLTDTQYF

V gene: TRBV30
J gene: TRBJ2-7
D gene: NA
clone size: NA
CDR3 DNA: TGTGCCTGGAGTCGGAGCGCCGGCTACGAGCAGTACTTC
CDR3 protein: CAWSRSAGYEQYF

V gene: TRBV12-3/TRBV12-4
J gene: TRBJ1-1
D gene: NA
clone size: NA
CDR3 DNA: TGTGCCAGCAGTTTATTCGGGGGGCCTGAAGCTTTCTTT
CDR3 protein: CASSLFGGPEAFF

V gene: TRBV2
J gene: TRBJ2-5
D gene: TRBD1
clone size: NA
CDR3 DNA: TGTGCCAGCAGTGATGGGGGACAGGGAAGAGAGACCCAGTACTTC
CDR3 protein: CASSDGGQGRETQYF

V gene: TRBV4-1
J gene: TRBJ2-2
D gene: TRBD1
clone size: NA
CDR3 DNA: TGCGCCAGCAGCGATCCCGGGACAGGACGTTCCACCGGGGAGCTGTTTTTT
CDR3 protein: CASSDPGTGRSTGELFF

V gene: TRBV24-1
J gene: TRBJ1-2
D gene: NA
clone size: NA
CDR3 DNA: TGTGCCACCGGTTCGGCGGACAATGGCTACACCTTC
CDR3 protein: CATGSADNGYTF

V gene: TRBV3-1/TRBV3-2
J gene: TRBJ2-1
D gene: TRBD2
clone size: NA
CDR3 DNA: TGTGCCAGCAGCCAAGCCAGCGGGAGAAGAAATGAGCAGTTCTTC
CDR3 protein: CASSQASGRRNEQFF

V gene: TRBV5-6
J gene: TRBJ1-5
D gene: NA
clone size: NA
CDR3 DNA: TGTGCCAGCACCTACAGCGGACGCAATCAGCCCCAGCATTTT
CDR3 protein: CASTYSGRNQPQHF

V gene: TRBV7-8
J gene: TRBJ1-1
D gene: NA
clone size: NA
CDR3 DNA: TGTGCCAGCAGCTCGACGGGGAACAGGGACACTGAAGCTTTCTTT
CDR3 protein: CASSSTGNRDTEAFF

V gene: TRBV18
J gene: TRBJ2-3
D gene: TRBD2
clone size: NA
CDR3 DNA: TGTGCCAGCTCACCAGGGCTAGCGGGGGGCGATACGCAGTATTTT
CDR3 protein: CASSPGLAGGDTQYF

V gene: TRBV6-5
J gene: TRBJ1-4
D gene: TRBD1
clone size: once
CDR3 DNA: TGTGCCCACTTGGGGACAGGGAATGAAAAACTGTTTTTT
CDR3 protein: CAHLGTGNEKLFF

V gene: TRBV23-1
J gene: TRBJ1-5
D gene: NA
clone size: NA
CDR3 DNA: TGCGCCAGCAGTCCCCCTAGGGAGGATAGTGGCAATCAGCCCCAGCATTTT
CDR3 protein: CASSPPREDSGNQPQHF

V gene: TRBV28
J gene: TRBJ2-5
D gene: TRBD1
clone size: NA
CDR3 DNA: TGTGCCAGCAGTTTACTTCCGGACAGGGGGCCTGAAGAGACCCAGTACTTC
CDR3 protein: CASSLLPDRGPEETQYF

V gene: TRBV5-1
J gene: TRBJ2-1
D gene: NA
clone size: NA
CDR3 DNA: TGCGCCAGCAGCTATCAAGGAGGTGGTGAGCAGTTCTTC
CDR3 protein: CASSYQGGGEQFF

V gene: TRBV19
J gene: TRBJ1-1
D gene: NA
clone size: NA
CDR3 DNA: TGTGCCAGTAGGAGGGAGGGCACTGAAGCTTTCTTT
CDR3 protein: CASRREGTEAFF

V gene: TRBV5-1
J gene: TRBJ1-5
D gene: NA
clone size: NA
CDR3 DNA: TGCGCCAGCAGCCCTTTCGGGGGGGGATTAAATCAGCCCCAGCATTTT
CDR3 protein: CASSPFGGGLNQPQHF

V gene: TRBV7-9
J gene: TRBJ2-7
D gene: NA
clone size: NA
CDR3 DNA: TGTGCCAGCAGCTTAGGACTAGAGGACGAGCAGTACTTC
CDR3 protein: CASSLGLEDEQYF

V gene: TRBV7-2
J gene: TRBJ2-1
D gene: TRBD2
clone size: NA
CDR3 DNA: TGTGCCAGCAGCTACTCCGGGACTAGCGGCTCCTACAATGAGCAGTTCTTC
CDR3 protein: CASSYSGTSGSYNEQFF

V gene: TRBV11-2
J gene: TRBJ2-7
D gene: TRBD2
clone size: NA
CDR3 DNA: TGTGCCAGCAGCTTAGACGGGACTAGCTACGAGCAGTACTTC
CDR3 protein: CASSLDGTSYEQYF

V gene: TRBV5-6
J gene: TRBJ1-5
D gene: TRBD1
clone size: NA
CDR3 DNA: TGTGCCAGCAGCTCTGACAGGGGGCTTTTGCCCCAGCATTTT
CDR3 protein: CASSSDRGLLPQHF

V gene: TRBV15
J gene: TRBJ1-4
D gene: TRBD1
clone size: NA
CDR3 DNA: TGTGCCACCAGCAGAGGGGACAGGGCCGATGAAAAACTGTTTTTT
CDR3 protein: CATSRGDRADEKLFF

V gene: TRBV5-1
J gene: TRBJ2-3
D gene: NA
clone size: NA
CDR3 DNA: TGCGCCAGCAGCGGAGGTGGGCGAGCTGGCACAGATACGCAGTATTTT
CDR3 protein: CASSGGGRAGTDTQYF

V gene: TRBV28
J gene: TRBJ1-4
D gene: NA
clone size: NA
CDR3 DNA: TGTGCCAGCAGTAACTGGGAAAAACTGTTTTTT
CDR3 protein: CASSNWEKLFF

V gene: TRBV27
J gene: TRBJ2-3
D gene: TRBD2
clone size: few
CDR3 DNA: TGTGCCAGCATGCTAGCGGGCACAGATACGCAGTATTTT
CDR3 protein: CASMLAGTDTQYF

V gene: TRBV7-2
J gene: TRBJ2-3
D gene: TRBD1
clone size: NA
CDR3 DNA: TGTGCCAGCAGCTTAGGGGACAGGGGTGATACGCAGTATTTT
CDR3 protein: CASSLGDRGDTQYF

V gene: TRBV12-3/TRBV12-4
J gene: TRBJ1-3
D gene: NA
clone size: NA
CDR3 DNA: TGTGCCAGCAGTCACAGCTCTGGAAACACCATATATTTT
CDR3 protein: CASSHSSGNTIYF

V gene: TRBV9
J gene: TRBJ1-5
D gene: NA
clone size: NA
CDR3 DNA: TGTGCCAGCAGCGTAGCGGGTTACGGCAATCAGCCCCAGCATTTT
CDR3 protein: CASSVAGYGNQPQHF

V gene: TRBV14
J gene: TRBJ2-1
D gene: NA
clone size: NA
CDR3 DNA: TGTGCCAGCAGCGGGAGGGGGGGCAATGAGCAGTTCTTC
CDR3 protein: CASSGRGGNEQFF

V gene: TRBV6-5
J gene: TRBJ1-5
D gene: NA
clone size: NA
CDR3 DNA: TGTGCCACACATGAACCCCTAGACCGTCGTCGGCATTTT
CDR3 protein: CATHEPLDRRRHF

V gene: TRBV4-1
J gene: TRBJ1-2
D gene: NA
clone size: NA
CDR3 DNA: TGCGCCAGCAGCCAAGATGGGGCCGGTGCGGCTACCTCTAACTATGGCTACACCTTC
CDR3 protein: CASSQDGAGAATSNYGYTF

V gene: TRBV5-1
J gene: TRBJ1-5
D gene: TRBD1
clone size: NA
CDR3 DNA: TGCGCCAGCAGCTTAGGGGACAGGGGGCAGGATCAGCCCCAGCATTTT
CDR3 protein: CASSLGDRGQDQPQHF

V gene: TRBV5-1
J gene: TRBJ2-3
D gene: NA
clone size: NA
CDR3 DNA: TGCGCCAGCAGCCACTCCGGGACTAGCACAGATACGCAGTATTTT
CDR3 protein: CASSHSGTSTDTQYF

V gene: TRBV7-8
J gene: TRBJ1-4
D gene: NA
clone size: NA
CDR3 DNA: TGTGCCAGCAGCCAACAGGGTACGGTGAATGAAAAACTGTTTTTT
CDR3 protein: CASSQQGTVNEKLFF

V gene: TRBV27
J gene: TRBJ2-3
D gene: NA
clone size: NA
CDR3 DNA: TGTGCCAGCAGTTTGGGCGACACAGATACGCAGTATTTT
CDR3 protein: CASSLGDTDTQYF

V gene: TRBV5-4
J gene: TRBJ1-1
D gene: NA
clone size: few
CDR3 DNA: TGTGCCAGCAGCAGGGGGAACACTGAAGCTTTCTTT
CDR3 protein: CASSRGNTEAFF

V gene: TRBV28
J gene: TRBJ2-5
D gene: TRBD1
clone size: NA
CDR3 DNA: TGTGCCAGCAGAACCCCCCGACAGGGGGGTGAGACCCAGTACTTC
CDR3 protein: CASRTPRQGGETQYF

V gene: TRBV28
J gene: TRBJ1-3
D gene: NA
clone size: NA
CDR3 DNA: TGTGCCAGCAGAGGCTTCACGGGAGTCACCATATATTTT
CDR3 protein: CASRGFTGVTIYF

V gene: TRBV30
J gene: TRBJ1-6
D gene: NA
clone size: NA
CDR3 DNA: TGTGCCTGGAGTGCAAGGGGGTCCTATAATTCACCCCTCCACTTT
CDR3 protein: CAWSARGSYNSPLHF

V gene: TRBV6-1
J gene: TRBJ1-5
D gene: NA
clone size: NA
CDR3 DNA: TGTGCCAGCAGTGAAGGGGGAGCTCAGCCCCAGCATTTT
CDR3 protein: CASSEGGAQPQHF

V gene: TRBV7-2
J gene: TRBJ1-1
D gene: NA
clone size: NA
CDR3 DNA: TGTGCCAGCAGCTTAGTTGGACAAGGGACTGAAGCTTTCTTT
CDR3 protein: CASSLVGQGTEAFF

V gene: TRBV11-3
J gene: TRBJ2-1
D gene: NA
clone size: NA
CDR3 DNA: TGTGCCAGCAGCTTACAGGGGAATGAGCAGTTCTTC
CDR3 protein: CASSLQGNEQFF

V gene: TRBV2
J gene: TRBJ2-3
D gene: NA
clone size: NA
CDR3 DNA: TGTGCCAGCAGTGGGTTAAGGACGGGGGTATCGCAGTATTTT
CDR3 protein: CASSGLRTGVSQYF

V gene: TRBV5-1
J gene: TRBJ2-7
D gene: NA
clone size: few
CDR3 DNA: TGCGCCAGCAGCCTCTTACAGGGTTACGAGCAGTACTTC
CDR3 protein: CASSLLQGYEQYF

V gene: TRBV30
J gene: TRBJ2-5
D gene: TRBD1
clone size: NA
CDR3 DNA: TGTGCCTGGAGTGTAGCCGGGACAGGGCGAGTAGAGACCCAGTACTTC
CDR3 protein: CAWSVAGTGRVETQYF

V gene: TRBV6-1
J gene: TRBJ1-3
D gene: NA
clone size: NA
CDR3 DNA: TGTGCCAGCAGTGAGGGGACTGAATCAGACACCATATATTTT
CDR3 protein: CASSEGTESDTIYF

V gene: TRBV3-1/TRBV3-2
J gene: TRBJ2-1
D gene: NA
clone size: NA
CDR3 DNA: TGTGCCAGCAGCCAAGATCTTACAAACAATGAGCAGTTCTTC
CDR3 protein: CASSQDLTNNEQFF

V gene: TRBV27
J gene: TRBJ2-5
D gene: NA
clone size: NA
CDR3 DNA: TGTGCCAGCAGTTTATTCCCGGGAGAGACCCAGTACTTC
CDR3 protein: CASSLFPGETQYF

V gene: TRBV2
J gene: TRBJ1-5
D gene: NA
clone size: once
CDR3 DNA: TGTGCCAGCATTGACGAGGCACGACCCGGTCAGCCCCAGCATTTT
CDR3 protein: CASIDEARPGQPQHF

V gene: TRBV14
J gene: TRBJ1-1
D gene: TRBD1
clone size: NA
CDR3 DNA: TGTGCCAGCAGCCCTTACTCGGGACAGATGAACACTGAAGCTTTCTTT
CDR3 protein: CASSPYSGQMNTEAFF